This T cell receptor (beta chain) was documented in a study of T-cell memory formation after mild COVID-19. General study findings and limits: CD8+ contracting clones occupied EMRA, while CD4+ ones occupied mainly CM and EM.

Trimming took 5 bases from V and 1 from J, leaving 11 bases between them. In germline, CDR1 is SGHAT, CDR2 FQNNGV. CDR3 size: 14 residues. This clonotype was seen a few times. Its specificity is not known. MiXCR was run by TCRdb on the 5' RACE reads, yielding one entry per CDR3 protein. The sample holds around 340,000 distinct CDR3 sequences; more than 15% are singletons and the top ten take 20% to 25%. Sequencing used PBMCs or a T cell subset sorted from them (not recorded which). The chain recombines TRBV11-2 with TRBJ2-5; tentatively, D is TRBD1 (6 bases). This receptor was obtained from a man aged 18 to 29 who had mild COVID-19 (a few samples of this study predate the infection). Cell type and time point are not known. CDR3: CASSITGFQETQYF. DNA of the CDR3: TGTGCCAGCAGCATTACAGGGTTCCAAGAGACCCAGTACTTC. The full variable domain, with the rest looked up from reference TRBV11-2 and TRBJ2-5, is EAGVAQSPRYKIIEKRQSVAFWCNPISGHATLYWYQQILGQGPKLLIQFQNNGVVDDSQLPKDRFSAERLKGVDSTLKIQPAKLEDSAVYLCASSITGFQETQYFGPGTRLLVL.